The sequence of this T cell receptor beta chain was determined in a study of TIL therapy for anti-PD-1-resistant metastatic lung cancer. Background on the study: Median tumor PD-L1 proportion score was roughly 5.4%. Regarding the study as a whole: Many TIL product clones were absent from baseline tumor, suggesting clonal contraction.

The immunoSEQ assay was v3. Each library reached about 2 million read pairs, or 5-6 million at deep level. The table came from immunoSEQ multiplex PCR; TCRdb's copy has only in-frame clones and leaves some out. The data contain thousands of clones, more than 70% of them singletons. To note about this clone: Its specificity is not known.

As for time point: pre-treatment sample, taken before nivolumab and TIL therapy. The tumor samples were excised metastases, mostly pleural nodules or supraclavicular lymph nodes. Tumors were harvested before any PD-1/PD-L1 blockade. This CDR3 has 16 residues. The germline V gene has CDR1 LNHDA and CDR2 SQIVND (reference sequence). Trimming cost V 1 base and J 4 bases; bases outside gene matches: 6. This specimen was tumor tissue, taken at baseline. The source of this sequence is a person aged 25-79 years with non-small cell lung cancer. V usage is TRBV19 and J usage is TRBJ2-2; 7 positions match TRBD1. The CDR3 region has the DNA TGTGCCAGTAGTATAGCTGGGGCAGGGGGCACCGGGGAGCTGTTTTTT. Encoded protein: CASSIAGAGGTGELFF.